The 9 T cell receptor beta chains below were found in one sample sequenced in a study of T cell repertoires in cytomegalovirus infection. Which antigens these TCRs recognize remains unknown. TCRdb analysed the reads with MiXCR anew, one entry per CDR3 protein. The sample lists some 200,000 distinct CDR3 sequences, less than 50% occurring once. This specimen was CD8+ T cells from cultured PBMCs, taken from culture after CMV antigen stimulation. The receptors were sampled from a human donor in good health (CMV status not recorded). Some clones in this sample may be carry-over from other donors' samples.

This clonotype was observed at least ten times. The chain links TRBV7-3 to TRBJ2-5; 7 bases are shared with TRBD2. In germline, CDR1 is SGHTA, CDR2 FQGTGA. V lost 7 bases, J lost 0 bases, and 5 bases stayed unmatched. The length of the CDR3 is 14 residues. CDR3 amino acids: CASKLAANQETQYF. DNA for the CDR3: TGTGCCAGCAAGCTAGCGGCAAACCAAGAGACCCAGTACTTC.

This clonotype was recorded a few times. The chain is built from TRBV7-6 and TRBJ2-1; no clear D gene. Trimming pared 0 bases from V and 5 bases from J, leaving 8 bases between. CDR3 size: 14 residues. The germline gives CDR1 SGHVS, CDR2 FNYEAQ. CDR3 protein: CASSLALGDNEQFF. In nucleotides, the CDR3 is TGTGCCAGCAGCTTAGCGTTAGGCGACAATGAGCAGTTCTTC.

This clonotype has just a few counts. The chain couples TRBV7-4 to TRBJ2-3, with D perhaps given as TRBD1 or TRBD2 (6 bases each). V was clipped by 5 bases and J by 0 bases, with 15 bases between them. Germline CDR1 SGHVT, CDR2 SQSDAQ. CDR3 size: 16 residues. CDR3 nucleotide sequence: TGTGCCAGCAGCCAAGGAACAGGGACTAGCACAGATACGCAGTATTTT. Its translation is CASSQGTGTSTDTQYF.

The CDR3 loop is CASSLLTLGGNQPQHF. Here the CDR3 DNA reads TGTGCCAGCAGTCTCCTGACGTTGGGCGGCAATCAGCCCCAGCATTTT. The chain joins TRBV28 to TRBJ1-5; D is uncertain. V lost 5 bases, J lost 2 bases, and 16 bases lay in between. Germline V gives CDR1 MDHEN, CDR2 SYDVKM. The CDR3 length is 16 residues.

The gene calls are TRBV7-2 and TRBJ1-1; 7 bases map to TRBD1. J was trimmed by 12 bases and V by 4 bases; bases with no gene match: 20. The CDR3 loop spans 16 amino acids. CDR1 and CDR2 (germline): SGHTA, FQGNSA. The CDR3 spells CASSSHLLDRSRIPFF. The CDR3 DNA reads TGTGCCAGCAGCTCGCACTTACTGGACAGGTCGAGAATACCTTTCTTT.

This clonotype showed up just a few times. The V and J genes are TRBV7-9 and TRBJ2-1; no clear D. Per germline, CDR1 SEHNR and CDR2 FQNEAQ (reference sequence). Trimming pared 5 bases from V and 9 bases from J, leaving 17 bases between. This CDR3 has 14 amino acids. The CDR3, as DNA: TGTGCCAGCAGCCCCCCCTCTGCCCCTTTTGAGCAGTTCTTC. It yields the protein CASSPPSAPFEQFF.

Only a few counts were recorded for this clonotype. The chain has TRBV25-1 and TRBJ1-2, with D perhaps TRBD1 (6 bases). The CDR3 totals 15 residues. V was trimmed by 4 bases and J by 5 bases, leaving 17 bases between them. Germline loops: CDR1 MGHDK, CDR2 SYGVNS. CDR3 in DNA: TGTGCCAGCAGTGGGGACACCCCGAGGGGTTATGGCTACACCTTC. Translated, it gives CASSGDTPRGYGYTF.

The J gene is TRBJ2-5, the V gene TRBV7-9; tentative D call: TRBD2 (5 bases). Germline CDR1 reads SEHNR; CDR2 reads FQNEAQ (reference sequence). The V gene lost 5 bases and the J gene lost 2 bases, with 24 bases spanning the gap. The CDR3 length is 18 residues. The CDR3 sequence is CASSPPRGFVHRQETQYF. The CDR3 DNA follows: TGTGCCAGCAGCCCCCCCCGGGGATTTGTACATAGGCAAGAGACCCAGTACTTC. The whole variable domain, filled in from reference TRBV7-9 and TRBJ2-5, reads DTGVSQNPRHKITKRGQNVTFRCDPISEHNRLYWYRQTLGQGPEFLTYFQNEAQLEKSRLLSDRFSAERPKGSFSTLEIQRTEQGDSAMYLCASSPPRGFVHRQETQYFGPGTRLLVL.

The chain couples TRBV27 to TRBJ1-5, with unresolved D. The CDR3 runs 15 residues. CDR1 is MNHEY, CDR2 SMNVEV, per germline (reference sequence). V shed 9 bases and J shed 1 base, with 16 bases lying between them. CDR3: CARSMAAVSNQPQHF. DNA for the CDR3: TGTGCCAGAAGTATGGCGGCTGTCAGCAATCAGCCCCAGCATTTT.